This T cell receptor beta chain was captured in a study of OX40 agonist ivuxolimab in advanced cancers. Sequenced by immunoSEQ multiplex PCR; TCRdb stores in-frame clones only, minus some. The sample lists approximately 40,000 clones; more than 80% were seen once. The CDR3 is 15 amino acids. The germline V gene encodes CDR1 SGHDT and CDR2 YYEEEE. The junction had 3 bases not matched to a gene; V was cut back by 2 bases and J by 4 bases. The chain couples TRBV5-6 to TRBJ2-6, with TRBD1 identical over 7 bases. This TCR was sampled from an adult with an advanced solid tumor such as melanoma, head and neck, liver or kidney cancer. The material was CD4+ or CD8+ T cells sorted from blood, obtained in a trial of the OX40 agonist ivuxolimab. This chain's CDR3 is CASSFRGKGANVLTF. CDR3 sequence (DNA): TGTGCCAGCAGCTTCAGGGGGAAGGGGGCCAACGTCCTGACTTTC.